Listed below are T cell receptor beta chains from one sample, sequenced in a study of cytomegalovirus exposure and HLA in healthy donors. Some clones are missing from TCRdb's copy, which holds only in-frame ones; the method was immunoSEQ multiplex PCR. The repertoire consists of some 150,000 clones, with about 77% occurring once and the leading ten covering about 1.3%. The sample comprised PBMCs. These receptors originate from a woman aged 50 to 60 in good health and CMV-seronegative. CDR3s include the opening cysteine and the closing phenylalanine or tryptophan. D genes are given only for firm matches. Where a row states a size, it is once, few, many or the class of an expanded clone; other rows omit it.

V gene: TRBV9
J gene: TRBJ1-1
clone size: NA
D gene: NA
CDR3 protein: CASSVEEITEAFF
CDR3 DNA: TGTGCCAGCAGCGTAGAAGAGATCACTGAAGCTTTCTTT

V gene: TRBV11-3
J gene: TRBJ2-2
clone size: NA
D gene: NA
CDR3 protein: CASSPMTANTGELFF
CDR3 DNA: TGTGCCAGCAGCCCCATGACAGCGAACACCGGGGAGCTGTTTTTT

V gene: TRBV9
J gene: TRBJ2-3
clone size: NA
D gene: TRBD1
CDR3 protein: CASSVLGQGADTQYF
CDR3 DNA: TGTGCCAGCAGCGTATTGGGACAGGGGGCAGATACGCAGTATTTT

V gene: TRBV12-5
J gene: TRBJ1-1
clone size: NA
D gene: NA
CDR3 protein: CASGLVFGSSLTEAFF
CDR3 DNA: TGTGCTAGTGGTTTGGTATTCGGGAGCTCACTCACTGAAGCTTTCTTT

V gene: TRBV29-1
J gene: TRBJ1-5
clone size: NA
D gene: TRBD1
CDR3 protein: CSVQSGGGSNQPQHF
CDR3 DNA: TGCAGCGTCCAGAGTGGAGGGGGCAGCAATCAGCCCCAGCATTTT

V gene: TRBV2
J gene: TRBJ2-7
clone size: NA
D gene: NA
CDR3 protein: CASSEQGFYEQYF
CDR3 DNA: TGTGCCAGCAGTGAACAGGGGTTCTACGAGCAGTACTTC

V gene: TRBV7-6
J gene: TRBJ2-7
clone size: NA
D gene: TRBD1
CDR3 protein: CASSLALAGGRGEQYF
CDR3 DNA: TGTGCCAGCAGCTTAGCGCTCGCAGGGGGCAGAGGAGAGCAGTACTTC

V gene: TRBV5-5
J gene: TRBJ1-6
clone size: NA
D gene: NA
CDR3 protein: CASSDRSRGVNSPLHF
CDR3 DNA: TGTGCCAGCAGCGACCGCTCCAGGGGTGTAAACTCACCCCTCCACTTT

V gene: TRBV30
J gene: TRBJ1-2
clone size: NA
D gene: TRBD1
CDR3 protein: CAWSFPGQTRGYTF
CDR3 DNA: TGTGCCTGGAGCTTCCCGGGACAGACAAGGGGCTACACCTTC

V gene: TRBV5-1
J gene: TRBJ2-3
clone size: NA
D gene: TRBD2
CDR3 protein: CASSLATSGNSDTQYF
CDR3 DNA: TGCGCCAGCAGCTTGGCTACTAGCGGGAATTCAGATACGCAGTATTTT

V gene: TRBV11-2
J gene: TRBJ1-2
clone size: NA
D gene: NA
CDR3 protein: CASSPVGALYGYTF
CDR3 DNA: TGTGCCAGCAGCCCCGTGGGGGCTCTCTATGGCTACACCTTC

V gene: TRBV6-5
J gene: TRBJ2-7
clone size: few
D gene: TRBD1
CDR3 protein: CASRDRANEQYF
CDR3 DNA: TGTGCCAGCAGGGACAGGGCTAACGAGCAGTACTTC

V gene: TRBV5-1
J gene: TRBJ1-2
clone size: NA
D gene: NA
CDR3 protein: CASSPGGGSYYGYTF
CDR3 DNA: TGCGCCAGCAGCCCGGGCGGGGGCAGCTACTATGGCTACACCTTC

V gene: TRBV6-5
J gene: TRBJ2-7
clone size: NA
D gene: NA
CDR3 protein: CASSLLYEQYF
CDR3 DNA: TGTGCCAGCAGTCTACTCTACGAGCAGTACTTC

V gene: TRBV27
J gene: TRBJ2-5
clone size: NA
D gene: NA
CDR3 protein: CASSLRQVNKQYF
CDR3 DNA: TGTGCCAGCAGTTTAAGACAGGTTAACAAGCAGTACTTC

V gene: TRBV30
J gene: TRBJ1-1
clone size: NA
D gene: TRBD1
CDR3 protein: CASDQGAAEAFF
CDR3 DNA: TGTGCCTCAGACCAGGGGGCAGCGGAAGCTTTCTTT

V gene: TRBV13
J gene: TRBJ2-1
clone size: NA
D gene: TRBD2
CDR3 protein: CASSSPTSGLYNEQFF
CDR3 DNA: TGTGCCAGCAGCTCCCCAACTAGCGGGCTCTACAATGAGCAGTTCTTC

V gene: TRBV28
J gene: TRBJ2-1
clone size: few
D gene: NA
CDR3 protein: CASSMDYYNEQFF
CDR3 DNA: TGTGCCAGCAGTATGGACTACTACAATGAGCAGTTCTTC

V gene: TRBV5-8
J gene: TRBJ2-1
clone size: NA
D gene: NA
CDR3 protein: CASSLIEAARIEQFF
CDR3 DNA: TGTGCCAGCAGCTTAATCGAGGCGGCAAGAATTGAGCAGTTCTTC

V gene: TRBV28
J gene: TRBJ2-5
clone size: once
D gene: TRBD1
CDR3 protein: CASSPGDRAETQYF
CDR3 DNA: TGTGCCAGCAGTCCGGGGGACAGGGCAGAGACCCAGTACTTC

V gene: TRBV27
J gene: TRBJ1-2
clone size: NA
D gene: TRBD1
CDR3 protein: CASRLRTGASDGYTF
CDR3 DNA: TGTGCCAGCAGGCTAAGGACAGGGGCATCCGACGGCTACACCTTC

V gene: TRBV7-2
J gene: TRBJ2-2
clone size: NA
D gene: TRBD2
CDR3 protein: CASSLYPGLAGEVTGELFF
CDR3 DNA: TGTGCCAGCAGCTTATACCCGGGACTAGCGGGTGAAGTCACCGGGGAGCTGTTTTTT

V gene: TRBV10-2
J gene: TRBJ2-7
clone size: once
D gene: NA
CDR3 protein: CASSDPETLWGYEQYF
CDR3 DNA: TGCGCCAGCAGTGATCCTGAGACATTATGGGGCTACGAGCAGTACTTC

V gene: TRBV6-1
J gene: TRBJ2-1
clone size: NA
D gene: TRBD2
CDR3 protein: CASNLAGSYNEQFF
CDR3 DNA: TGTGCCAGCAACTTAGCGGGATCCTACAATGAGCAGTTCTTC

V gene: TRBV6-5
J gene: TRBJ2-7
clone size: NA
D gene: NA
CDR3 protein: CASSYSIGAESYEQYF
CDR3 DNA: TGTGCCAGCAGTTACTCGATAGGGGCGGAATCCTACGAGCAGTACTTC

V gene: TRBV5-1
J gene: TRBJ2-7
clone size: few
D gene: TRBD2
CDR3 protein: CASRGKLAGVDEQYF
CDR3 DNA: TGCGCCAGCAGGGGAAAACTAGCGGGGGTCGACGAGCAGTACTTC

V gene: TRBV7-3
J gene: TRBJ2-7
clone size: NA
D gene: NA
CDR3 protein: CASSYIQGYEQYF
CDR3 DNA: TGTGCCAGCAGCTATATACAGGGCTACGAGCAGTACTTC

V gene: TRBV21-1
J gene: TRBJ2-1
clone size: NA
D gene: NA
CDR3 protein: CASSKTGGGVEQFF
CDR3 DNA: TGTGCCAGCAGCAAAACGGGGGGAGGAGTAGAGCAGTTCTTC

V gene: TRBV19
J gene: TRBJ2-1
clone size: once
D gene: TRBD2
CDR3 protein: CASTNHWGTSDYNEQFF
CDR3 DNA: TGTGCCAGTACCAACCATTGGGGGACTAGCGACTACAATGAGCAGTTCTTC

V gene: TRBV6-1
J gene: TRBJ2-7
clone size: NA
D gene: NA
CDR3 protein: CASSPHRVDYEQYF
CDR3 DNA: TGTGCCAGCAGTCCCCACAGGGTGGACTACGAGCAGTACTTC

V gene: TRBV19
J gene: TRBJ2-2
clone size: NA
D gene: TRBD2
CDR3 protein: CATAHQRGGSDTGELFF
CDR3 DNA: TGTGCCACCGCCCACCAACGGGGGGGATCGGACACCGGGGAGCTGTTTTTT

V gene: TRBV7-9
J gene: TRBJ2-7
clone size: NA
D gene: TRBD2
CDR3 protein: CASSRTSEDEQYF
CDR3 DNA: TGTGCCAGCAGCCGGACTAGCGAAGACGAGCAGTACTTC

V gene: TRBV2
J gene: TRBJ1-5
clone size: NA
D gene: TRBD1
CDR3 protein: CASTGTGGWNSNQPQHF
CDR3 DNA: TGTGCCAGCACGGGGACAGGGGGCTGGAATAGCAATCAGCCCCAGCATTTT

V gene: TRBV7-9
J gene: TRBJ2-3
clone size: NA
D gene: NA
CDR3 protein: CASSLVDSTDTQYF
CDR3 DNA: TGTGCCAGCAGCCTAGTAGATAGCACAGATACGCAGTATTTT

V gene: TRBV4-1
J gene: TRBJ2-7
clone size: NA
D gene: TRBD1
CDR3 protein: CASSPARDRDYEQYF
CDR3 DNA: TGCGCCAGCAGCCCAGCTCGGGACAGGGACTACGAGCAGTACTTC

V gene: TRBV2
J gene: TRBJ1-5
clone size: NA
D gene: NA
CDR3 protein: CASSRVDGNQPQHF
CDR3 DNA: TGTGCCTCCAGCCGGGTCGATGGCAATCAGCCCCAGCATTTT

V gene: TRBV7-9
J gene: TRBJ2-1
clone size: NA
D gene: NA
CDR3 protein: CASSPWTPSSYNEQFF
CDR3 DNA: TGTGCCAGCAGCCCATGGACTCCTAGCTCCTACAATGAGCAGTTCTTC

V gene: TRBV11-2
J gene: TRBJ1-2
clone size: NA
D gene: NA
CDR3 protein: CASSLSPGGARYGYTF
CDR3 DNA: TGTGCCAGCAGCTTATCCCCGGGGGGGGCCAGGTATGGCTACACCTTC

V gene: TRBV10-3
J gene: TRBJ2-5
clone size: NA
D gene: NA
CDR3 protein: CATQGWRETQYF
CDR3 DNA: TGTGCCACCCAGGGGTGGAGAGAGACCCAGTACTTC

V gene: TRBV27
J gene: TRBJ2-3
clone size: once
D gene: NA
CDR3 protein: CASRDFGGTQYF
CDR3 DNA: TGTGCCAGCAGAGACTTTGGTGGTACGCAGTATTTT

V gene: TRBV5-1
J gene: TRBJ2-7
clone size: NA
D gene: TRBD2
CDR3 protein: CASSLEGAGGLEQYF
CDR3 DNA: TGCGCCAGCAGCTTGGAAGGAGCGGGAGGGCTTGAGCAGTACTTC

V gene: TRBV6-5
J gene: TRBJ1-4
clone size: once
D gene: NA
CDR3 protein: CASSYGRAPYNEKLFF
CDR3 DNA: TGTGCCAGCAGTTACGGCAGGGCTCCCTATAATGAAAAACTGTTTTTT

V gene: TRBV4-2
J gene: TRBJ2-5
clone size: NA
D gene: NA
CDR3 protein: CASSRYREGETQYF
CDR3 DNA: TGTGCCAGCAGCCGCTACAGGGAGGGAGAGACCCAGTACTTC

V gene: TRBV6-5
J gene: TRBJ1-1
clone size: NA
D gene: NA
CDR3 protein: CASSTREVEAFF
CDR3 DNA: TGTGCCAGCAGTACTAGAGAGGTTGAAGCTTTCTTT

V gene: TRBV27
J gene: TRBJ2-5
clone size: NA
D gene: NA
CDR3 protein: CASGPRGTAQGTQYF
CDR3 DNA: TGTGCCAGCGGCCCTCGCGGGACGGCACAAGGGACCCAGTACTTC

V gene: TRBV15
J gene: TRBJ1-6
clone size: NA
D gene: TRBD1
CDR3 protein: CATSSRDSVNSPLHF
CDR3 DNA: TGTGCCACCAGCAGTAGGGACAGTGTCAATTCACCCCTCCACTTT

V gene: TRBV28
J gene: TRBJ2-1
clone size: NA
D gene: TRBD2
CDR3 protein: CASSPGGTRATNEQFF
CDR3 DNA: TGTGCCAGCAGCCCCGGCGGGACTAGGGCCACGAATGAGCAGTTCTTC

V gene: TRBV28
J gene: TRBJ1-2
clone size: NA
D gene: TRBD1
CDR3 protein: CASSTGQLYGYTF
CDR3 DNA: TGTGCCAGCAGCACGGGACAGCTCTATGGCTACACCTTC

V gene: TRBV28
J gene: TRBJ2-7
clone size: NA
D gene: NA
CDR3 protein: CASRDVNEQYF
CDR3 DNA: TGTGCCAGCCGAGATGTCAACGAGCAGTACTTC

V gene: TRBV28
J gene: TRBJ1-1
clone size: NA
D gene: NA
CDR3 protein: CASSSHGGKNTEAFF
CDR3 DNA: TGTGCCAGCAGTTCCCACGGGGGGAAGAACACTGAAGCTTTCTTT

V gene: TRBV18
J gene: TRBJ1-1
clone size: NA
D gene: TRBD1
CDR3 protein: CASSLSFGQGGTEAFF
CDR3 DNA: TGTGCCAGCTCCCTCTCGTTCGGACAGGGTGGAACTGAAGCTTTCTTT

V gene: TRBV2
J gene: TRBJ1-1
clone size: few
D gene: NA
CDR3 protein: CASSEQGKTEAFF
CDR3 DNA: TGTGCCAGCAGTGAGCAGGGGAAAACTGAAGCTTTCTTT